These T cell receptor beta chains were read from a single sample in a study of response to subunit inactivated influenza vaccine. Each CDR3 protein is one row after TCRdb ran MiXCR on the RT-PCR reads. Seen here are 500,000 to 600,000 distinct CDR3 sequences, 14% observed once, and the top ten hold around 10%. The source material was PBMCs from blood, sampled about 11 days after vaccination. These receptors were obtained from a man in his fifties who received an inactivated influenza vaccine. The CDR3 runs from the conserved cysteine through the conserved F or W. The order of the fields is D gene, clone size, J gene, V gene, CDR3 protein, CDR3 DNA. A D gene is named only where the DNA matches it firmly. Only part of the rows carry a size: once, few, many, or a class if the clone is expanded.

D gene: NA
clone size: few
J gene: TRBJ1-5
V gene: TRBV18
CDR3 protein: CASSPSGGAGQPQHF
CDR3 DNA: TGTGCCAGCTCCCCGTCGGGGGGAGCGGGTCAGCCCCAGCATTTT

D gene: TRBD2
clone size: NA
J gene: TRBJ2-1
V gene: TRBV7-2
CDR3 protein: CASSRRGTSGEQFF
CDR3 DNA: TGTGCCAGCAGCCGGCGCGGGACTAGTGGGGAGCAGTTCTTC

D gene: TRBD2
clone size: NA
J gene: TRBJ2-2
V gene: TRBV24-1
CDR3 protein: CATSDRTSSYPGTGELFF
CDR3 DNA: TGTGCCACCAGTGATAGGACTAGCTCCTACCCCGGGACCGGGGAGCTGTTTTTT

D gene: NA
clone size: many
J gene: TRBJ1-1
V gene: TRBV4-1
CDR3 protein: CASSQGMGERNTEAFF
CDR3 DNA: TGCGCCAGCAGCCAAGGCATGGGGGAACGGAACACTGAAGCTTTCTTT

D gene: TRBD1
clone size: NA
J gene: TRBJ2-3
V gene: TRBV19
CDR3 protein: CASTDRGLSDTQYF
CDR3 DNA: TGTGCCAGTACCGACAGGGGGCTTTCAGATACGCAGTATTTT

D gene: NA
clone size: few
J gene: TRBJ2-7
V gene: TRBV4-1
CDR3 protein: CASSHSIPYEQYF
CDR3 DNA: TGCGCCAGCAGCCACTCGATCCCCTACGAGCAGTACTTC

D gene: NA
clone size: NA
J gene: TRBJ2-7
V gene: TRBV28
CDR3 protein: CASSPPVGGATEQYF
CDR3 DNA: TGTGCCAGCAGCCCGCCGGTAGGAGGGGCCACAGAGCAGTACTTC

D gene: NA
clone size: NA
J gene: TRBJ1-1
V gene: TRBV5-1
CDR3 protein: CASSFQGSDTEAFF
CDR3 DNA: TGCGCCAGCAGCTTTCAGGGGAGTGACACTGAAGCTTTCTTT

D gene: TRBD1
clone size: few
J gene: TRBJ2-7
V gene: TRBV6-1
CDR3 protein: CASSETGQTYEQYF
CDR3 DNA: TGTGCCAGCAGCGAAACGGGACAGACCTACGAGCAGTACTTC

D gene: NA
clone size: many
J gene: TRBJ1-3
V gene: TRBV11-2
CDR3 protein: CASSLERGRNSGNTIYF
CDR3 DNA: TGTGCCAGCAGCTTAGAAAGAGGCAGGAACTCTGGAAACACCATATATTTT

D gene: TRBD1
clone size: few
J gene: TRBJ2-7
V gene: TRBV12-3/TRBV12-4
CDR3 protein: CASRERQGVYEQYF
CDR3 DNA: TGTGCCAGCAGGGAGCGACAGGGCGTCTACGAGCAGTACTTC

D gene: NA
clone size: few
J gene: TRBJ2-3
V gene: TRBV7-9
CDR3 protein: CASSLSQLRLGDTQYF
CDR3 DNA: TGTGCCAGCAGCTTATCACAATTAAGGTTAGGAGATACGCAGTATTTT

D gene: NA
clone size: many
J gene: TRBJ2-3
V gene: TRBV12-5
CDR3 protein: CASADGSVSTDTQYF
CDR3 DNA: TGTGCTAGTGCCGACGGATCTGTTAGCACAGATACGCAGTATTTT

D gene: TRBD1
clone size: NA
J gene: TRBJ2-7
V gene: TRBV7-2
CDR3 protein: CASSTGTVVYEQYF
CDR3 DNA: TGTGCCAGCAGCACCGGGACAGTCGTGTACGAGCAGTACTTC

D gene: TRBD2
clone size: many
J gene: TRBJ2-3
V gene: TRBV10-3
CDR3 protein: CAISAGTSEADTQYF
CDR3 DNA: TGTGCCATCAGCGCCGGGACTAGCGAGGCAGATACGCAGTATTTT

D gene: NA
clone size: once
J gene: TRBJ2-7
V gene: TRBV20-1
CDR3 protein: CSARDPRDPRSYEQYF
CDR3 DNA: TGCAGTGCTAGAGATCCCAGGGACCCACGCTCCTACGAGCAGTACTTC

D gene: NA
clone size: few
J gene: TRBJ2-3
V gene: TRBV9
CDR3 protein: CASSVESRVGTDTQYF
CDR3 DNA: TGTGCCAGCAGCGTAGAGTCCAGGGTGGGGACAGATACGCAGTATTTT

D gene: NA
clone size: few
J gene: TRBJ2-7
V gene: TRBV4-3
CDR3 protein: CASSQTLTAGEQYF
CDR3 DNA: TGCGCCAGCAGCCAGACTCTTACCGCTGGCGAGCAGTACTTC

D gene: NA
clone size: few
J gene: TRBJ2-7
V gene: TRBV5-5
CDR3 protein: CASSLFPESSYEQYF
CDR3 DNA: TGTGCCAGCAGCTTGTTTCCGGAGAGCTCCTACGAGCAGTACTTC

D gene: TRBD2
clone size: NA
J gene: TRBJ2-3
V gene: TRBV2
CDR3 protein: CASSARTSGPKYF
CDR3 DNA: TGTGCCAGCAGCGCGAGGACTAGCGGGCCCAAGTATTTT

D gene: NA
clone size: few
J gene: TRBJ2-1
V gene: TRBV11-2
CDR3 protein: CASSPPADNEQFF
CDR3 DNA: TGTGCCAGCAGCCCCCCGGCCGACAATGAGCAGTTCTTC

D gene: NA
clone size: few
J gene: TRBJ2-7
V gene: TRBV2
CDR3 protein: CASRNTRSVYEQYF
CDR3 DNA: TGTGCCAGCAGAAACACCCGGAGCGTCTACGAGCAGTACTTC

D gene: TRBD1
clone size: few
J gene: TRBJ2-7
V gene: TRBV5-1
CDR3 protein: CASSPTDRASSYEQYF
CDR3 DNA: TGCGCCAGCAGCCCAACCGACAGGGCTAGCTCCTACGAGCAGTACTTC

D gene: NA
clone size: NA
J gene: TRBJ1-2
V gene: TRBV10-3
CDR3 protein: CAISDEGLKAKSYGYTF
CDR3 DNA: TGTGCCATCAGTGACGAAGGGTTGAAGGCAAAGTCCTATGGCTACACCTTC

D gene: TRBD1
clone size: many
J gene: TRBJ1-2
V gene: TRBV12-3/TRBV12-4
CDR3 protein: CASSPGTGGYGYTF
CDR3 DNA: TGTGCCAGCAGTCCCGGGACAGGGGGCTACGGCTACACCTTC

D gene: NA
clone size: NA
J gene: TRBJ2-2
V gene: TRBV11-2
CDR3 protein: CASSRMGGGYTGELFF
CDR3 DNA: TGTGCCAGCAGCCGGATGGGGGGCGGGTACACCGGGGAGCTGTTTTTT

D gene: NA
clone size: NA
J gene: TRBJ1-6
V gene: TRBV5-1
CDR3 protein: CASSLALRALTRDSPLHF
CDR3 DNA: TGCGCCAGCAGCTTGGCCTTGAGAGCATTGACGAGGGATTCACCCCTCCACTTT

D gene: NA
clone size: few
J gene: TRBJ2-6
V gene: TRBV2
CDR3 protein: CASSFYTQGANVLTF
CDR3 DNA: TGTGCCAGCAGTTTTTACACGCAGGGAGCCAACGTCCTGACTTTC

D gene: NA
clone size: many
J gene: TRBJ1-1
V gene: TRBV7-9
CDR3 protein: CASSQAVGDTEAFF
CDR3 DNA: TGTGCCAGCAGCCAAGCCGTCGGGGACACTGAAGCTTTCTTT

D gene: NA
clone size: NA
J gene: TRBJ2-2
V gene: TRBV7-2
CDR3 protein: CASSEDQTGELFF
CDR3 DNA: TGTGCCAGCAGCGAAGATCAGACCGGGGAGCTGTTTTTT

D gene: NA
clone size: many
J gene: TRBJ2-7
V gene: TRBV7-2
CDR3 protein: CASSLSYRGLYEQYF
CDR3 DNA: TGTGCCAGCAGCCTTTCCTATCGGGGTCTCTACGAGCAGTACTTC

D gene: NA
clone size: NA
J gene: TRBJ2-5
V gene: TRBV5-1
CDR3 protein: CASRVGFSRDLETQYF
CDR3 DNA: TGCGCCAGCAGGGTCGGATTTAGCAGGGATTTAGAGACCCAGTACTTC

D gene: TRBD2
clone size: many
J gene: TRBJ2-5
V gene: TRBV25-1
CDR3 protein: CASSELGGRAGETQYF
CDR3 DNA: TGTGCCAGCAGTGAATTGGGAGGGAGGGCCGGAGAGACCCAGTACTTC

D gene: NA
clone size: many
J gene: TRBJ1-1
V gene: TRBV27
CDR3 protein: CASRTTLGHMNTEAFF
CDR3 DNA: TGTGCCAGCAGGACGACGCTGGGACATATGAACACTGAAGCTTTCTTT

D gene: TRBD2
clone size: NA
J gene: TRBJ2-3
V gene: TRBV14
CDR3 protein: CASSQDWYQGLAERDTQYF
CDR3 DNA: TGTGCCAGCAGCCAAGATTGGTATCAGGGACTAGCGGAGAGAGATACGCAGTATTTT

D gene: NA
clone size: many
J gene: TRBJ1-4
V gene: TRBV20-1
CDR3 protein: CSARDPTGAGEKLFF
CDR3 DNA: TGCAGTGCTAGAGATCCGACAGGAGCAGGGGAAAAACTGTTTTTT

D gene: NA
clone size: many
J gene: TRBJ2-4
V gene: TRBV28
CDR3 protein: CASSLGGAKNIQYF
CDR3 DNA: TGTGCCAGCAGCTTGGGGGGTGCCAAAAACATTCAGTACTTC

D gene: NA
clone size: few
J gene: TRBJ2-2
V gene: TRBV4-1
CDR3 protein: CASSIRLSRNTGELFF
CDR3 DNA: TGCGCCAGCAGCATCCGACTCAGCAGGAACACCGGGGAGCTGTTTTTT

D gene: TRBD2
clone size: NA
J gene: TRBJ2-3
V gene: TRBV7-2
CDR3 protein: CASSLFPSGATDTQYF
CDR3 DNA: TGTGCCAGCAGCTTATTCCCTAGCGGTGCCACAGATACGCAGTATTTT

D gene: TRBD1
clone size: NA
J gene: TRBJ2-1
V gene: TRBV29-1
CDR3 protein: CSVDGTGAYNEQFF
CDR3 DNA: TGCAGCGTTGACGGGACAGGGGCCTACAATGAGCAGTTCTTC

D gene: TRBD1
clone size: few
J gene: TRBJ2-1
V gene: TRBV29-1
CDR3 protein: CSVEQWGTGEQFF
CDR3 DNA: TGCAGCGTTGAGCAATGGGGGACAGGCGAGCAGTTCTTC

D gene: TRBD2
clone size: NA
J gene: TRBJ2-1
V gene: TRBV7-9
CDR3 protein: CASSLAGGPSEQFF
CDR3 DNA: TGTGCCAGCAGCCTAGCGGGGGGGCCTAGTGAGCAGTTCTTC

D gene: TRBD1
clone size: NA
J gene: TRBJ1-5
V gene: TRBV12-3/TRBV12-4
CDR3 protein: CASSGTGYQPQHF
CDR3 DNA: TGTGCCAGCAGTGGGACAGGGTATCAGCCCCAGCATTTT

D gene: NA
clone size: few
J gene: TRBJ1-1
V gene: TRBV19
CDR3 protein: CASSRDVGTEAFF
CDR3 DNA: TGTGCCAGTAGTAGGGACGTGGGCACTGAAGCTTTCTTT

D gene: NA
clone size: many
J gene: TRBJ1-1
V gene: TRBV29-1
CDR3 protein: CSVEVGATEAFF
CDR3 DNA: TGCAGCGTTGAAGTGGGGGCCACTGAAGCTTTCTTT

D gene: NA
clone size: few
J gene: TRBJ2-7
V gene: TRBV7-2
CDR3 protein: CASSLTRDAEQYF
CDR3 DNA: TGTGCCAGCAGCTTAACCAGGGACGCCGAGCAGTACTTC

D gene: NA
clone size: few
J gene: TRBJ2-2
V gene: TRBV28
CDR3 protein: CASSNFNTGELFF
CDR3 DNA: TGTGCCAGCAGCAACTTTAACACCGGGGAGCTGTTTTTT

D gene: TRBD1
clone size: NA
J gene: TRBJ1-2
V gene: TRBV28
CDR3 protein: CASSNGTERSNYGYTF
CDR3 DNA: TGTGCCAGCAGTAACGGGACAGAGAGATCTAACTATGGCTACACCTTC

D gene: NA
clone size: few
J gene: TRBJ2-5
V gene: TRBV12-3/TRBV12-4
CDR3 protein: CASSLGRPEETQYF
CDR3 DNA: TGTGCCAGCAGTCTGGGACGGCCAGAAGAGACCCAGTACTTC

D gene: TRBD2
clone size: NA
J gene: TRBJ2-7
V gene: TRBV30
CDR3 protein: CAWRHRGRGAYEQYF
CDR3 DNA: TGTGCCTGGAGACACCGAGGGAGGGGTGCCTACGAGCAGTACTTC